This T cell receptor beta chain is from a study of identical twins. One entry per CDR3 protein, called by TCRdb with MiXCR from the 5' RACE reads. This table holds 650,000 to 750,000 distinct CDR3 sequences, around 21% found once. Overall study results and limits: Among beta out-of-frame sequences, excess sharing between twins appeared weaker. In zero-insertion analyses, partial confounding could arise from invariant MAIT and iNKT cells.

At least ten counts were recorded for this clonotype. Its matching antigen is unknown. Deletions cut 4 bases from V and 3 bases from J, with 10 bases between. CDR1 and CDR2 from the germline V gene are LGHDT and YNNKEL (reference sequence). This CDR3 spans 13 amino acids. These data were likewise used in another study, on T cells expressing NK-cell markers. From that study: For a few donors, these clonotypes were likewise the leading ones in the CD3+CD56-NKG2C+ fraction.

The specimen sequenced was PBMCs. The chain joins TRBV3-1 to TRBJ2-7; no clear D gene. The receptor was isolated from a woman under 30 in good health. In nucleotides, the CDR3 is TGTGCCAGCAGCCTCCGACTCGTCTACGAGCAGTACTTC. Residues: CASSLRLVYEQYF.